This T cell receptor beta chain is from a study of T cells in Graves' hyperthyroidism and ophthalmopathy. Germline lookup yields CDR1 MDHEN and CDR2 SYDVKM. There are 15 residues in the CDR3. Unmatched junction bases numbered 6, after V lost 7 bases and J lost 4 bases. In this sample, this clonotype turned up many times. Diagnoses used clinical symptoms, serum thyroxine and TRAb, thyroid ultrasound and orbital computed tomography. Out of 10 ml of fresh peripheral blood came the PBMCs. RNA transcripts were the template for amplifying TCR beta CDR3 regions. The HTBI primer set was used in a first-round RT-PCR of the TCR CDR3. TCRdb analysed the multiplex PCR reads with MiXCR anew, one entry per CDR3 protein. The sample records about 640,000 distinct CDR3 sequences, around 13% being singletons.

The V call is TRBV28, the J call TRBJ2-2, with 10 nucleotides matching TRBD2. The origin of this receptor is a woman in her forties or fifties with Graves' ophthalmopathy. Sequencing was performed on blood. The CDR3 here is CASKAGGPGTGELFF. CDR3 nucleotides: TGTGCCAGCAAAGCGGGAGGGCCGGGCACCGGGGAGCTGTTTTTT.